This T cell receptor beta chain was captured by sequencing in a study of OX40 agonist ivuxolimab in advanced cancers. Repertoires were generated with immunoSEQ multiplex PCR, while TCRdb's copy carries only in-frame clones and drops some. The sample shows about 69,000 clones, 90% to 95% of them seen only once. This CDR3 region has 19 residues. The V segment lost 2 bases and the J segment 9 bases; nucleotides outside the gene matches: 15. In germline, CDR1 is MDHEN, CDR2 SYDVKM. The genes are TRBV28 and TRBJ2-3; TRBD2 agrees at 15 bases. This receptor was taken from an adult with an advanced solid tumor such as melanoma, head and neck, liver or kidney cancer. Here the sequenced sample was CD4+ or CD8+ T cells sorted from blood, taken in a trial of the OX40 agonist ivuxolimab. CDR3 sequence reads: CASSLSSSGLAGGKETQYF. For the CDR3, the DNA is TGTGCCAGCAGTTTAAGTAGCTCGGGACTAGCGGGAGGAAAAGAAACGCAGTATTTT.